There are a few counts of the clone carrying this TCR beta chain. The antigen is undetermined. This sample is part of a study of T cells after yellow fever vaccination. Germline V gene lookup returns CDR1 SQVTM and CDR2 ANQGSEA. The trim removed 6 bases at V and 3 bases at J, leaving 5 bases unmatched. This CDR3 is built from 13 residues. Study-level results: Post-booster reappearance was seen for most primary-vaccination clones (96% CD4, 85% to 90% CD8).

TCRdb ran MiXCR on the 5' RACE reads and lists one entry per CDR3 protein. The sample has hundreds of thousands of distinct CDR3 sequences, approximately 13% seen once. The starting material was PBMCs, obtained on the day of the yellow fever booster vaccination. The TCR sequence derives from a man aged 25-45 years who received the YFV17D yellow fever vaccine. The V and J genes are TRBV29-1 and TRBJ1-1, with 9 bases fitting TRBD1. The CDR3 DNA sequence: TGCAGCGTCCACCGGGACAGGGACACTGAAGCTTTCTTT. This translates into CSVHRDRDTEAFF.